The source of this T cell receptor beta chain is a study of blood T cell repertoires in COVID-19. Study as a whole: COVID-19 samples, acute and convalescent, were from the United States, Italy and Spain. PBMCs, B-cell-depleted T cells, or T cells provided the cDNA or gDNA that made up the material.

Produced via immunoSEQ multiplex PCR; TCRdb's table is partial and in-frame only. The sample shows approximately 74,000 clones, approximately 88% of them seen only once. Sequencing was carried out using peripheral blood. This receptor was taken from a man of 80 years or more with active or convalescent COVID-19.

The CDR3: CASSAGLAGGQETQYF. DNA for the CDR3: TGTGCCAGCAGCGCGGGACTAGCGGGGGGGCAGGAGACCCAGTACTTC. V usage is TRBV7-2 and J usage is TRBJ2-5; 16 bases match TRBD2. The germline V gene encodes CDR1 SGHTA and CDR2 FQGNSA. The ends lost 5 bases at V and 5 bases at J; junction bases unmatched: 5. The CDR3 covers 16 residues.